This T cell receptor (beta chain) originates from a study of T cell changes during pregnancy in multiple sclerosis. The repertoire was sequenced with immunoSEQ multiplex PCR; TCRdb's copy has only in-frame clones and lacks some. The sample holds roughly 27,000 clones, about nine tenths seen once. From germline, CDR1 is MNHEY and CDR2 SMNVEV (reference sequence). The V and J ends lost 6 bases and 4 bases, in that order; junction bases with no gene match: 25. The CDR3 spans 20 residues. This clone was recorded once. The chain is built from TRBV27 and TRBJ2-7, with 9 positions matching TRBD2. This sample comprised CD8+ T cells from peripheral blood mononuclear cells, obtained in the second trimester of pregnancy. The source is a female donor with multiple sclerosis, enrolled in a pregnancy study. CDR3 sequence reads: CASSTRGGSGGKHRGYEQYF. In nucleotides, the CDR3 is TGTGCCAGCAGCACCCGAGGGGGTAGCGGGGGAAAACACCGTGGATACGAGCAGTACTTC.